This T cell receptor (beta chain) came from a study of cytomegalovirus exposure and HLA in healthy donors. Per germline, CDR1 LNHDA and CDR2 SQIVND (reference sequence). V lost 6 bases and J lost 0, with 11 bases in between. The CDR3 spans 14 residues. Assay: immunoSEQ multiplex PCR; the TCRdb copy retains only in-frame clones and omits some. The table has 120,000 to 150,000 clones, roughly 86% seen once. This clone was seen just once. Separate from the approximately 670-subject first cohort, the approximately 120-subject validation cohort was the one that the donors belonged to. The sequence was collected from a man between 18 and 35 years old in good health and CMV-seropositive. The V and J genes are TRBV19 and TRBJ1-1; TRBD1 might be the D (5 bases). Sequenced: PBMCs. CDR3 protein: CASSNGGMNTEAFF. CDR3 bases: TGTGCCAGTAGCAATGGGGGGATGAACACTGAAGCTTTCTTT.